The following is a T cell receptor (beta chain) sequence with its context. The data were taken from a study of identifying expanded T cells in peripheral blood. Some clones are missing from TCRdb's copy, which holds only in-frame ones; the method was immunoSEQ multiplex PCR. The repertoire holds some 96,000 clones, with over 75% as singletons. The CDR3 consists of 16 residues. Trimming removed 3 bases at V and 2 bases at J, with 11 bases between. Per the germline V gene, CDR1 is KGHSH and CDR2 is LQKENI. Healthy donors had no documented immune events, such as infections, while sampled. Sequenced sample: blood. The chain recombines TRBV18 with TRBJ1-6, with D maybe TRBD1 (6 bases). The sequence was obtained from a person aged 18 to 70 in good health. The CDR3 nucleotides are TGTGCCAGCTCACCGACAGGAGACCCCTATAATTCACCCCTCCACTTT. It codes for CASSPTGDPYNSPLHF.